These 20 T cell receptor beta chains share one sample of origin, sequenced in a study of blood T cells in healthy people across ages. Primed by a sample-barcoded 5' primer and a J-beta primer mix, a second PCR proceeded for about 7 to 11 cycles. TCRdb ran MiXCR on the 5' RACE reads and lists one entry per CDR3 protein. Among some 710,000 distinct CDR3 sequences listed, less than 60% were seen once. The specimen sequenced was blood. All receptors come from a man aged 80 or over in good health.

This clonotype was recorded at least ten times. This sequence joins TRBV10-3 and TRBJ2-2; maybe TRBD1 (5 bases). Deletions cut 7 bases from V and 3 bases from J, with 12 bases between. Germline lookup yields CDR1 ENHRY and CDR2 SYGVKD. The CDR3 has 14 residues. CDR3 in amino acids: CAIKKQADTGELFF. CDR3 nucleotide sequence: TGTGCCATCAAAAAACAGGCTGACACCGGGGAGCTGTTTTTT.

This clonotype appeared many times. The chain is built from TRBV6-6 and TRBJ1-2; maybe TRBD1 (6 bases). This CDR3 has 13 residues. V dropped 6 bases and J dropped 4 bases, with 12 bases sitting between them. Germline V gives CDR1 MNHNY, CDR2 SVGAGI (reference sequence). The CDR3 region has the DNA TGTGCCAGCAGCCCACAGGGTTTCTATGGCTACACCTTC. Protein: CASSPQGFYGYTF.

This clonotype was picked up many times. V and J are TRBV5-5 and TRBJ2-7; 10 positions match TRBD1. CDR1 and CDR2 (germline): SGHKS, YYEKEE (reference sequence). This CDR3 has 15 amino acids. V trimming: 0 bases; J trimming: 0 bases; junction bases outside the gene matches: 0. CDR3 sequence (DNA): TGTGCCAGCAGCTTGGGACAGGGGGCCTCCTACGAGCAGTACTTC. This translates into CASSLGQGASYEQYF. Full variable domain (remainder filled in from reference TRBV5-5 and TRBJ2-7): DAGVTQSPTHLIKTRGQQVTLRCSPISGHKSVSWYQQVLGQGPQFIFQYYEKEERGRGNFPDRFSARQFPNYSSELNVNALLLGDSALYLCASSLGQGASYEQYFGPGTRLTVT.

This sequence joins TRBV6-6 and TRBJ2-1, with 7 bases aligning to TRBD1. The CDR3 consists of 14 residues. Germline V gene data show CDR1 as MNHNY and CDR2 as SVGAGI (reference sequence). V was clipped by 6 bases and J by 1 base; unmatched bases: 3. In DNA form, the CDR3 reads TGTGCCAGCAGGAAACAGGGGTCCTACAATGAGCAGTTCTTC. Protein product: CASRKQGSYNEQFF.

The rearrangement links TRBV6-2 or TRBV6-3 to TRBJ2-1; 13 positions match TRBD2. The CDR3 length is 14 residues. CDR1 MNHEY and CDR2 SVGEGT come from the germline V gene. Losses at the gene ends were 8 bases for V and 5 bases for J; bases not matched to a gene: 3. The CDR3 is CASQLAGGDNEQFF. Here the CDR3 DNA reads TGTGCCAGCCAACTAGCGGGAGGGGACAATGAGCAGTTCTTC.

This clonotype occurred a few times. The chain employs TRBV29-1 and TRBJ2-4, with D unclear. Germline CDR1 is SQVTM and CDR2 is ANQGSEA. V was pared by 3 bases and J by 3 bases, with 18 bases between. The CDR3 contains 16 residues. The CDR3 is CSVDSLVPSGKNIQYF. Written as DNA, the CDR3 is TGCAGCGTTGATTCCCTTGTGCCCTCCGGCAAAAACATTCAGTACTTC.

This clonotype was seen a few times. The CDR3 DNA reads TGTGCCAGCAGCCCCACGACTTTACAAGAGACCCAGTACTTC. It encodes CASSPTTLQETQYF. This chain joins TRBV6-2 or TRBV6-3 and TRBJ2-5, with no clear D. Germline values: CDR1 MNHEY, CDR2 SVGEGT. The V end lost 6 bases, the J end lost 2 bases, and 13 bases lay between the germline ends. The CDR3 spans 14 residues.

Ten or more counts support this clonotype. The chain uses TRBV27 and TRBJ2-3; D possibly corresponds to TRBD1 (8 bases). V lost 6 bases to trimming and J lost 1 base, with 17 bases between them. Germline CDR1 and CDR2: MNHEY and SMNVEV (reference sequence). CDR3 size: 16 residues. CDR3 nucleotides: TGTGCCAGCAGGCCCGGACAGGGAGGGGGCACAGATACGCAGTATTTT. It yields the protein CASRPGQGGGTDTQYF.

Details on this clonotype: At one boundary the junction diverges from the germline segment, which might be a read error. The rearrangement links TRBV6-6 to TRBJ2-2, with D hard to call. CDR1 and CDR2 from the germline V gene are MNHNY and SVGAGI (reference sequence). This CDR3 spans 13 amino acids. DNA for the CDR3: TGTGCCAGCAGTGACTCAGACACCGGGGAGCTGTTTTTT. It translates to CASSDSDTGELFF.

For this clonotype: This may come from a read error, since a much larger clone is one base off. The chain couples TRBV20-1 to TRBJ1-2; D perhaps matches TRBD1 (6 bases). Germline loops: CDR1 DFQATT, CDR2 SNEGSKA (reference sequence). The CDR3 extends over 14 amino acids. DNA of the CDR3: TGCAGTGCTAGTCTAAGGACAGAAAACTATGGCCACACCTTC. This encodes CSASLRTENYGHTF.

This clonotype was counted a few times. J is TRBJ2-3 and V is TRBV30, with D maybe TRBD1 (5 bases). V lost 1 base and J 2 bases, leaving 13 bases between the germline ends. Germline V gene sequence: CDR1 GTSNPN, CDR2 SVGIG (reference sequence). The CDR3 totals 15 residues. The DNA of the CDR3 is TGTGCCTGGAGTGAGGCTAGGGGTTTCACAGATACGCAGTATTTT. Protein product: CAWSEARGFTDTQYF.

V usage is TRBV28 and J usage is TRBJ1-5; TRBD1 is a possible D gene (5 bases). The CDR3 totals 19 residues. V lost 4 bases and J 0 bases, leaving 22 bases between the germline ends. Germline values: CDR1 MDHEN, CDR2 SYDVKM. The CDR3 spells CASSSPDMINPYSNQPQHF. CDR3 sequence (DNA): TGTGCCAGCAGTTCGCCGGACATGATTAATCCATATAGCAATCAGCCCCAGCATTTT.

This clonotype was seen once. The rearrangement joins TRBV29-1 to TRBJ2-5; the D gene is possibly TRBD1 (6 bases). Trimming took off 4 bases at V and 4 bases at J, with 19 bases between the two ends. CDR3 length equals 15 residues. CDR1 and CDR2 (germline): SQVTM, ANQGSEA. The CDR3 DNA is TGCAGCGTTGTAACACAGGGATTTTCTGCAGAGACCCAGTACTTC. Translating gives CSVVTQGFSAETQYF.

The V gene is TRBV11-1, the J gene TRBJ2-1; TRBD2 aligns across 10 bases. J was trimmed by 7 bases and V by 1 base; bases with no gene match: 7. The CDR3 contains 16 residues. The germline CDR1 and CDR2 sequences are SGHAT and FQDESV (reference sequence). CDR3 residues: CASSLVGLAAINEQFF. Here the CDR3 DNA reads TGTGCCAGCAGCTTAGTTGGACTAGCGGCCATAAATGAGCAGTTCTTC. Using reference TRBV11-1 and TRBJ2-1 for the parts outside the CDR3, the full variable domain is EAEVAQSPRYKITEKSQAVAFWCDPISGHATLYWYRQILGQGPELLVQFQDESVVDDSQLPKDRFSAERLKGVDSTLKIQPAELGDSAMYLCASSLVGLAAINEQFFGPGTRLTVL.

This clonotype showed up just a few times. The chain joins TRBV20-1 to TRBJ1-5, with 8 bases fitting TRBD1. Germline V lookup: CDR1 DFQATT, CDR2 SNEGSKA (reference sequence). V lost 4 bases, J lost 6 bases, and 8 bases stayed unmatched. The CDR3 totals 14 residues. CDR3 in DNA: TGCAGTGCTAATGACAGGGGTGAAAGTCAGCCCCAGCATTTT. As protein: CSANDRGESQPQHF.

This clonotype was seen a few times. The V call is TRBV20-1, the J call TRBJ2-3; 9 bases are a match to TRBD2. Germline V CDR1 and CDR2: DFQATT, SNEGSKA (reference sequence). The CDR3 runs 13 residues. CDR3 coding DNA: TGCAGGCCGGCGGGAGGGGTCACAGATACGCAGTATTTT. Translated, it gives CRPAGGVTDTQYF.

The chain couples TRBV20-1 to TRBJ2-3; TRBD2 might be the D (6 bases). Germline loops: CDR1 DFQATT, CDR2 SNEGSKA (reference sequence). The V end lost 0 bases, the J end lost 4 bases, and 11 bases lay between the germline ends. This CDR3 has 14 amino acids. In DNA form, the CDR3 reads TGCAGTGCTAGAGACGGGGGAGTGGCAGATACGCAGTATTTT. Protein sequence: CSARDGGVADTQYF.

There are a few counts of this clonotype. V is TRBV6-2 or TRBV6-3 and J is TRBJ2-1; no reliable D call. The CDR3 contains 13 residues. The germline V gene encodes CDR1 MNHEY and CDR2 SVGEGT. V gave up 8 bases and J gave up 0 bases, with 8 bases separating them. CDR3 sequence (DNA): TGTGCCAGCGGGCAAAGCTCCTACAATGAGCAGTTCTTC. Translated: CASGQSSYNEQFF.

The rearrangement joins TRBV6-2 or TRBV6-3 to TRBJ2-1, with TRBD2 matching 8 bases. CDR1 and CDR2 (germline): MNHEY, SVGEGT. V shed 2 bases, J shed 4 bases, and the junction held 4 bases outside the gene matches. The CDR3 consists of 15 residues. DNA of the CDR3: TGTGCCAGCAGTTACCGTGCTAGCGGGTACAATGAGCAGTTCTTC. This gives the protein CASSYRASGYNEQFF.

The CDR3 is CASSQASRYNEQFF. The CDR3 DNA sequence: TGTGCCAGCAGCCAAGCTAGCAGGTACAATGAGCAGTTCTTC. This chain connects TRBV3-1 to TRBJ2-1; possible D gene TRBD2, 5 bases. The CDR3 loop spans 14 amino acids. Germline V CDR1 and CDR2: LGHDT, YNNKEL (reference sequence). The germline V and J ends were trimmed by 1 base and 4 bases, with 8 bases remaining between them.